A selection of T cell receptor beta chains follows, all from one sample in a study of cytomegalovirus exposure and HLA in healthy donors. Sequenced by immunoSEQ multiplex PCR; TCRdb stores in-frame clones only, minus some. The sample carries 170,000 or so clones, roughly three quarters recorded once. The sample consisted of PBMCs. The receptors were sampled from a woman in her forties or fifties in good health and CMV-seropositive. The CDR3 runs from the conserved cysteine through the conserved F or W. A D gene is named only where the DNA matches it firmly. Only some rows state a clone size, as once, few, many or a class for expanded clones.

cdr3_aa,cdr3_nt,v_call,d_call,clone_size,j_call
CASSLHPGEGETQYF,TGTGCCAGCAGCTTGCACCCCGGGGAGGGGGAGACCCAGTACTTC,TRBV5-6,TRBD2,once,TRBJ2-5
CASSQETSSYEQYF,TGCGCCAGCAGCCAAGAGACATCATCCTACGAGCAGTACTTC,TRBV4-1,-,-,TRBJ2-7
CASSYGRGAGEQYF,TGTGCCAGCAGTTACGGCAGGGGAGCGGGAGAGCAGTACTTC,TRBV6-5,-,-,TRBJ2-7
CASSFLRAGLIGELFF,TGTGCCAGCAGCTTCCTTCGGGCAGGGTTGATAGGGGAGCTGTTTTTT,TRBV5-4,-,-,TRBJ2-2
CASSLYRERIQPQHF,TGTGCCAGCAGCTTGTATAGGGAGAGGATTCAGCCCCAGCATTTT,TRBV5-6,-,-,TRBJ1-5
CASSLGGRGHNGELFF,TGTGCCAGCAGCTTGGGGGGCAGGGGGCATAACGGGGAGCTGTTTTTT,TRBV5-4,TRBD1,-,TRBJ2-2
CASSPGTVKNIQYF,TGTGCCAGCTCACCGGGGACAGTTAAAAACATTCAGTACTTC,TRBV18,TRBD1,-,TRBJ2-4
CASSASGGAGLGYNEQFF,TGCGCCAGCAGCGCTAGCGGGGGGGCCGGTCTGGGTTACAATGAGCAGTTCTTC,TRBV11-2,TRBD2,once,TRBJ2-1
CASSGNRGNQPQHF,TGTGCCAGCAGTGGAAACAGGGGCAATCAGCCCCAGCATTTT,TRBV2,-,-,TRBJ1-5
CASSSHLAGGYNEQFF,TGTGCCAGCAGCTCCCACCTAGCGGGGGGCTACAATGAGCAGTTCTTC,TRBV7-9,TRBD2,-,TRBJ2-1
CASSPAGLYTDTQYF,TGTGCCAGCAGCCCAGCGGGACTTTACACAGATACGCAGTATTTT,TRBV9,TRBD2,-,TRBJ2-3
CASSLGQGSTDTQYF,TGTGCCAGCAGCTTGGGTCAGGGGAGCACAGATACGCAGTATTTT,TRBV5-5,-,-,TRBJ2-3
CASSPGTGYNEQFF,TGTGCCAGCAGCCCAGGGACAGGTTACAATGAGCAGTTCTTC,TRBV7-9,TRBD1,-,TRBJ2-1
CASSLGDRITYEQYF,TGCGCCAGCAGCTTGGGGGACAGGATCACCTACGAGCAGTACTTC,TRBV5-1,TRBD1,-,TRBJ2-7
CASSARQGLSTDTQYF,TGCGCCAGCAGCGCCCGACAGGGCCTAAGCACAGATACGCAGTATTTT,TRBV5-1,TRBD1,-,TRBJ2-3
CASSSGGGRSYNEQFF,TGTGCCAGCAGCTCGGGGGGGGGCAGGTCCTACAATGAGCAGTTCTTC,TRBV7-9,TRBD2,-,TRBJ2-1
CASSPILRVAGCTEAFF,TGTGCCAGCTCACCAATCCTTAGGGTTGCGGGATGCACTGAAGCTTTCTTT,TRBV18,-,-,TRBJ1-1
CASSESPYLTYEQYF,TGTGCCAGCAGTGAATCCCCCTACTTAACCTACGAGCAGTACTTC,TRBV6-1,-,-,TRBJ2-7
CASSYGGASYNEQFF,TGTGCCAGCAGTTACGGCGGGGCCTCCTACAATGAGCAGTTCTTC,TRBV6-6,-,-,TRBJ2-1
CASSVGPGGAGGRSYEQYF,TGTGCCAGCAGCGTAGGGCCCGGGGGAGCGGGGGGGAGGTCCTACGAGCAGTACTTC,TRBV9,TRBD2,-,TRBJ2-7
CASSQEVPGASSYEQYF,TGTGCCAGCAGCCAAGAGGTACCAGGGGCCTCGTCCTACGAGCAGTACTTC,TRBV4-2,-,-,TRBJ2-7
CASSLSAQNTEAFF,TGCGCCAGCAGCTTGAGCGCCCAGAACACTGAAGCTTTCTTT,TRBV5-1,-,-,TRBJ1-1